The clone carrying this T cell receptor beta chain has more than one count but fewer than ten. 13 Jbeta primers and 60 Vbeta primers were used for the PCR. Here immunoSEQ multiplex PCR was the method, and the copy in TCRdb shows in-frame clones only, minus some. This sample has 150,000 to 200,000 clones, with approximately 79% found just once. This specimen belongs to a study of cytomegalovirus exposure and HLA in healthy donors. Sequencing was done on a sample of PBMCs. This receptor was obtained from a man aged 40-55 years in good health and CMV-seropositive.

As DNA, the CDR3 is TGTGCCAGCAGCCTTCGGCGAGGACAGGGTGGAAACACCATATATTTT. It specifies CASSLRRGQGGNTIYF. The genes are TRBV13 and TRBJ1-3; 8 nucleotides line up with TRBD1. The CDR3 runs 16 residues. Germline V gives CDR1 PRHDT, CDR2 FYEKMQ (reference sequence). Trimming at V came to 5 bases and at J to 3 bases, leaving 9 bases not matched to a gene.